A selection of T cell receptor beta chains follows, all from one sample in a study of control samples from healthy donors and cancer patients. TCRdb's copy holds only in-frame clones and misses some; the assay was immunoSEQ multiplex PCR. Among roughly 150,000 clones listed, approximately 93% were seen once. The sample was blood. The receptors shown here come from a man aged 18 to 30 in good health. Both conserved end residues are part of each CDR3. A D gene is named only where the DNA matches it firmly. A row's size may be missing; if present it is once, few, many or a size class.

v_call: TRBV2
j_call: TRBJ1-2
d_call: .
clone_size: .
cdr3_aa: CASSEKNYGYTF
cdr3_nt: TGTGCCAGCAGTGAAAAGAACTATGGCTACACCTTC

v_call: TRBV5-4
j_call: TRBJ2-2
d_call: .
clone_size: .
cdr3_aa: CASSPDGRELFF
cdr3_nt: TGTGCCAGCAGCCCCGACGGGAGGGAGCTGTTTTTT

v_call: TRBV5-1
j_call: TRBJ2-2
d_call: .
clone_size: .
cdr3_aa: CASAITTNTGELFF
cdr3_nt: TGCGCCAGCGCCATAACGACTAACACCGGGGAGCTGTTTTTT

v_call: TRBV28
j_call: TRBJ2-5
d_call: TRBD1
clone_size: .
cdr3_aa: CASRMTGQGAFETQYF
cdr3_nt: TGTGCCAGCAGAATGACAGGACAGGGGGCTTTTGAGACCCAGTACTTC

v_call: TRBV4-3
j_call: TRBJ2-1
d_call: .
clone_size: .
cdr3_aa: CASSRSGYHNEQFF
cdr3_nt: TGCGCCAGCAGCCGGAGCGGGTACCACAATGAGCAGTTCTTC

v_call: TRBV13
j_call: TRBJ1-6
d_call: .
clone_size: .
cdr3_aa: CASSLWGMGSPLHF
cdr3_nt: TGTGCCAGCAGCTTATGGGGGATGGGATCACCCCTCCACTTT

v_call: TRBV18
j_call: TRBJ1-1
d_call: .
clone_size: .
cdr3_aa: CASSPGEARNTEAFF
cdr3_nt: TGTGCCAGCTCACCAGGGGAGGCTAGGAACACTGAAGCTTTCTTT

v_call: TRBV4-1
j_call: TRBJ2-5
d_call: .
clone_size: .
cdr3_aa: CASSQGRGKHQETQYF
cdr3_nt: TGCGCCAGCAGCCAAGGTCGGGGGAAACACCAAGAGACCCAGTACTTC

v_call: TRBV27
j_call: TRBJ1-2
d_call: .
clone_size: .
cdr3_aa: CASSLTANYGYTF
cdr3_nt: TGTGCCAGCAGTCTGACAGCTAACTATGGCTACACCTTC

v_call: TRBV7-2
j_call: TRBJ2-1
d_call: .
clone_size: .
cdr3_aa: CASSRQSPEQFF
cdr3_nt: TGTGCCAGCAGCCGCCAGAGCCCGGAGCAGTTCTTC

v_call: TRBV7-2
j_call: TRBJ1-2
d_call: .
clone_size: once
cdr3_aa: CASSLGNYGYTF
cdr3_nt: TGTGCCAGCAGCCTGGGGAACTATGGCTACACCTTC

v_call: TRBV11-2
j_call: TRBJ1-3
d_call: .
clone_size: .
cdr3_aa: CASRPFGSGNTIYF
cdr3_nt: TGTGCCAGCAGACCCTTTGGCTCTGGAAACACCATATATTTT

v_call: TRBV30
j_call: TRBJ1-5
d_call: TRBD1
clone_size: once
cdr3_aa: CAWKSSQGASQPQHF
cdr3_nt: TGTGCCTGGAAATCATCGCAGGGGGCTAGTCAGCCCCAGCATTTT

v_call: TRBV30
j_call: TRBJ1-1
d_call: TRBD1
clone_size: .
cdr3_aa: CAWSESGGGYTEAFF
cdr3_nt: TGTGCCTGGAGTGAATCAGGGGGAGGTTACACTGAAGCTTTCTTT

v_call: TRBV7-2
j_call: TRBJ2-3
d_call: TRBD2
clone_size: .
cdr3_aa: CASSPRASGSTDTQYF
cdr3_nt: TGTGCCAGCAGCCCAAGGGCTAGCGGAAGCACAGATACGCAGTATTTT

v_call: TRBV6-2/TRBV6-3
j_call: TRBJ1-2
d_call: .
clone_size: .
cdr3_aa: CASSSGGPISFWGYTF
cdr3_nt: TGTGCCAGCAGTTCCGGGGGACCGATCTCCTTTTGGGGCTACACCTTC

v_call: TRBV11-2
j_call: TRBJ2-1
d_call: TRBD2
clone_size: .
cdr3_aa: CASSLAGGNEQFF
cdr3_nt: TGTGCCAGCAGCTTAGCGGGGGGCAATGAGCAGTTCTTC

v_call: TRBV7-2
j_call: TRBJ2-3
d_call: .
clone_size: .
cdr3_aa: CASSFPGQSSTDTQYF
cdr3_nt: TGTGCCAGCAGCTTTCCGGGACAATCCAGCACAGATACGCAGTATTTT

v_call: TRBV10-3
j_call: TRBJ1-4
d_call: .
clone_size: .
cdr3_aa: CAISESTGYTNEKLFF
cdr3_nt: TGTGCCATCAGTGAGTCCACAGGGTATACTAATGAAAAACTGTTTTTT

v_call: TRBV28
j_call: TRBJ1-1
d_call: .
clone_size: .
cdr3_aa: CASSGMNTEAFF
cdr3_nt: TGTGCCAGCAGTGGGATGAACACTGAAGCTTTCTTT

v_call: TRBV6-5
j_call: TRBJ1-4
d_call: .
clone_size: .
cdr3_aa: CASREGGATNEKLFF
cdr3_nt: TGTGCCAGCAGGGAGGGGGGGGCAACTAATGAAAAACTGTTTTTT

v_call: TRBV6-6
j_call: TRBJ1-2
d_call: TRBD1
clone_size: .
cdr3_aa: CASSYSYRDRDYGYTF
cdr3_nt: TGTGCCAGCAGTTACTCATACCGGGACAGGGACTATGGCTACACCTTC

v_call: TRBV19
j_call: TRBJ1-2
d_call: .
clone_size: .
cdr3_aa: CASRAGANYGYTF
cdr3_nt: TGTGCCAGTCGGGCTGGAGCTAACTATGGCTACACCTTC

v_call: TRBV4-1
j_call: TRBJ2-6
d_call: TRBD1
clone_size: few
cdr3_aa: CASSQTTGTVSGANVLTF
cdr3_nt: TGCGCCAGCAGCCAGACTACCGGGACAGTCTCTGGGGCCAACGTCCTGACTTTC

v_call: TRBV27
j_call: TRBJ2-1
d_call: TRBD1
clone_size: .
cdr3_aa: CASTSTGGVYNEQFF
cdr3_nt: TGTGCCAGCACTTCGACAGGGGGGGTATACAATGAGCAGTTCTTC

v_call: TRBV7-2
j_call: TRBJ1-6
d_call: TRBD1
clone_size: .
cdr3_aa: CASSLTSAGQGNSPLHF
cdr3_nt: TGTGCCAGCAGCTTAACGTCCGCGGGACAGGGTAATTCACCCCTCCACTTT

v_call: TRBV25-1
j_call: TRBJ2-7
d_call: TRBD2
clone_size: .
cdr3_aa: CASSPSGSFYEQYF
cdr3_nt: TGTGCCAGCAGTCCTAGCGGGAGTTTCTACGAGCAGTACTTC

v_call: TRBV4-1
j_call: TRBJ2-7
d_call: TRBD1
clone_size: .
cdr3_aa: CASSQDPGGIYEQYF
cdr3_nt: TGCGCCAGCAGCCAAGACCCAGGGGGCATTTACGAGCAGTACTTC

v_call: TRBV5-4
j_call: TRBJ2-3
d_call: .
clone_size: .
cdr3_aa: CASSLGIAITDTQYF
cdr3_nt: TGTGCCAGCAGCTTGGGTATTGCGATTACAGATACGCAGTATTTT

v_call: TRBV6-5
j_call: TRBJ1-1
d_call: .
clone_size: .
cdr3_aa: CASSLIRVSQAFF
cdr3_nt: TGTGCCAGCAGTTTGATAAGGGTCTCACAAGCTTTCTTT

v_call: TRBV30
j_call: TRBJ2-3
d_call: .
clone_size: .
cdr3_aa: CAWRPLISTDTQYF
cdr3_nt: TGTGCCTGGAGACCGCTTATAAGCACAGATACGCAGTATTTT

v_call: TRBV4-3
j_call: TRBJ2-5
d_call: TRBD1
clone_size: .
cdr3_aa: CASSPHRGQTETQYF
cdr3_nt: TGCGCCAGCAGCCCTCACAGGGGGCAGACAGAGACCCAGTACTTC

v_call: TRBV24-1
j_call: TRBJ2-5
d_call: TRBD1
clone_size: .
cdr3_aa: CATSDPQPRQGEETQYF
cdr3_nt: TGTGCCACCAGTGACCCGCAACCGCGACAGGGTGAGGAGACCCAGTACTTC

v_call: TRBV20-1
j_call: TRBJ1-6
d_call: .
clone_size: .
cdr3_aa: CSARIGAPLHF
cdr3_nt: TGCAGTGCTCGCATAGGGGCACCCCTCCACTTT